One sample yielded the 9 T cell receptor beta chains listed below, sequenced in a study of blood T cell repertoires in COVID-19. This table comes from immunoSEQ multiplex PCR, and its TCRdb copy is limited to in-frame clones, with some not included. The table includes approximately 240,000 clones, 86% detected once. The sample comprised PBMCs or T cells enriched from blood (not recorded which). The receptors come from a woman aged 50 to 60 in a cohort exposed to, infected with or recovered from COVID-19 (not recorded which).

V gene TRBV5-6 combines with J gene TRBJ2-5, with TRBD2 identical over 10 bases. The CDR3 length is 13 residues. With V trimmed by 1 base and J by 13 bases, 7 bases remained unmatched. Germline values: CDR1 SGHDT, CDR2 YYEEEE. DNA for the CDR3: TGTGCCAGCAGCTTGACAGCGGGGGGGCGCCGGTACTTC. Translation gives CASSLTAGGRRYF.

The V call is TRBV23-1, the J call TRBJ1-5, with 10 bases fitting TRBD1. TRBV23-1 is treated as an ORF (open reading frame) with a function not yet certain. The CDR3 runs 18 residues. V dropped 2 bases and J dropped 0; count of bases not matched to a gene: 7. The CDR3 loop is CASSQTGTGEYSNQPQHF. The CDR3 DNA is TGCGCCAGCAGTCAAACAGGGACAGGGGAATATAGCAATCAGCCCCAGCATTTT.

This chain joins TRBV19 and TRBJ2-5, with TRBD2 as a possible D gene (6 bases). Germline V lookup: CDR1 LNHDA, CDR2 SQIVND (reference sequence). V was cut by 4 bases and J by 3 bases, with 15 bases left in between. CDR3 length equals 15 residues. For the CDR3, the DNA is TGTGCCAGTAGTACCCAAGGGACTTTAAAAGAGACCCAGTACTTC. Translating gives CASSTQGTLKETQYF.

The V call is TRBV7-9, the J call TRBJ2-7, with 12 nucleotides matching TRBD1. The CDR3 is 14 residues long. Trimming removed 4 bases from V and 4 bases from J; junction bases left unmatched: 2. CDR1 and CDR2 from the germline V gene are SEHNR and FQNEAQ (reference sequence). CDR3 region: CASSWGQGAYEQYF. The CDR3 region has the DNA TGTGCCAGCAGCTGGGGACAGGGGGCATACGAGCAGTACTTC. Filled out from reference TRBV7-9 and TRBJ2-7, the complete variable domain reads DTGVSQNPRHKITKRGQNVTFRCDPISEHNRLYWYRQTLGQGPEFLTYFQNEAQLEKSRLLSDRFSAERPKGSFSTLEIQRTEQGDSAMYLCASSWGQGAYEQYFGPGTRLTVT.

This sequence joins TRBV7-8 and TRBJ2-6; TRBD2 matches 7 bases. The CDR3 runs 20 residues. V dropped 5 bases and J dropped 0; count of bases not matched to a gene: 16. CDR1 SGHVS and CDR2 FQNEAQ come from the germline V gene. This CDR3 is CASSRREGGNTFSGANVLTF. Here the CDR3 DNA reads TGTGCCAGCAGCCGGAGGGAGGGAGGAAACACCTTCTCTGGGGCCAACGTCCTGACTTTC.

V gene TRBV19 combines with J gene TRBJ1-1; D call uncertain. Per germline, CDR1 LNHDA and CDR2 SQIVND (reference sequence). V lost 6 bases and J 0 bases, leaving 11 bases between the germline ends. This CDR3 contains 14 residues. The DNA of the CDR3 is TGTGCCAGTAGGCCGGCGGTGGTGAACACTGAAGCTTTCTTT. The encoded protein is CASRPAVVNTEAFF.

V gene TRBV13 combines with J gene TRBJ1-6; a weak D match, TRBD1 (6 bases). Germline lookup yields CDR1 PRHDT and CDR2 FYEKMQ (reference sequence). With 5 bases removed from V and 8 bases from J, the gap between germline ends came to 13 bases. There are 14 residues in the CDR3. The CDR3 DNA reads TGTGCCAGCAGCGCCGGACAGTCAGATTCACCCCTCCACTTT. Encoded protein: CASSAGQSDSPLHF.

The chain employs TRBV28 and TRBJ2-5; the match to TRBD1 covers 10 bases. After removal of 6 bases from V and 5 bases from J, the junction contained 6 bases not matched to a gene. From germline, CDR1 is MDHEN and CDR2 SYDVKM. The CDR3 consists of 14 residues. The CDR3 sequence is CASRKTGGWETQYF. The CDR3 DNA is TGTGCCAGCAGAAAGACAGGGGGCTGGGAGACCCAGTACTTC.

The rearrangement uses TRBV5-4 and TRBJ2-7; tentatively, D is TRBD2 (6 bases). The V gene lost 6 bases and the J gene lost 6 bases, with 22 bases spanning the gap. The CDR3 runs 15 residues. Germline CDR1 and CDR2: SGHNT and YYREEE (reference sequence). As DNA, the CDR3 is TGTGCCAGCACCAATCCCTCGGCGGGGAACTCCGAGCAGTACTTC. Translated: CASTNPSAGNSEQYF.